This TCR beta chain derives from a study of blood T cells in healthy people across ages. Whole-study context: Per two T cells, about one barcoded beta molecule was captured through template switching.

The CDR3 is 14 amino acids. Germline V lookup: CDR1 SQVTM, CDR2 ANQGSEA. The germline V and J ends were trimmed by 7 bases and 0 bases, with 16 bases remaining between them. The extraction recovered at least 6 micrograms of total RNA per sample. A second roughly 7 to 11 cycle PCR used barcoded and J-beta primers. TCRdb reprocessed the 5' RACE reads via MiXCR and lists one record per CDR3 protein. The sample has around 1,500,000 distinct CDR3 sequences, approximately 30% seen once; the top ten hold around 7.7%. This clonotype was found many times. What it recognizes is unknown. General study points: Estimates drawn from one million T cells were deemed to understate diversity. Older age went with lower TCR beta diversity per million T cells, in a roughly linear way.

The receptor comes from a woman in her 30s in good health. Sequencing input: blood. The rearrangement uses TRBV29-1 and TRBJ2-7; TRBD1 is a possible D gene (5 bases). CDR3 sequence (DNA): TGCAGCGCGTTGACGACAGCTAGCTCCTACGAGCAGTACTTC. It is translated as CSALTTASSYEQYF.